This TCR beta chain came from a study of cytomegalovirus exposure and HLA in healthy donors. Study outcomes and limitations: Presence/absence analyses treated sequencing depth as roughly uniform across donors. Evidence from a later analysis indicated that most CMV-associated TCR beta chains looked HLA-restricted.

Everyone who donated was a healthy bone marrow donor. With 60 Vbeta and 13 Jbeta primers, the PCR was carried out. How the authors handled the data: Some 10 million shared chains were among the 80 million or so unique TCR beta chains that a later analysis counted. TCRdb's table, derived via immunoSEQ multiplex PCR, lists solely in-frame clones and lacks some. V, J and clone size reflect that table, while D and trimming were determined from the DNA. This table holds some 130,000 clones, around 72% found once. The CDR3 has 12 amino acids. With regard to this clone: Its specificity is not known.

The chain couples TRBV21-1 to TRBJ1-2; the D call TRBD1 from the table was never checked on the DNA. TRBV21-1 is a pseudogene segment. Sample: PBMCs. The receptor comes from a human donor in good health. The CDR3 sequence is CASGSRVCGYTF. CDR3 DNA sequence: TGTGCCAGCGGTAGCAGGGTCTGTGGCTACACCTTC.